The 31 T cell receptor beta chains given below trace back to one sample, sequenced in a study of shared clonotypes between healthy human individuals. Generated by immunoSEQ multiplex PCR, the TCRdb table keeps only in-frame clones and is missing some. The data show 2 million to 2.5 million clones, around 92% seen once. What was sequenced was naive CD4+ T cells from PBMCs. As for subset: CD45RA+ positively selected. The receptors come from a man aged 18 to 30 in good health. Some clones in this sample may be carry-over from other donors' samples.

This chain connects TRBV29-1 to TRBJ2-7, with a weak D call TRBD2 (6 bases). Germline V gene data show CDR1 as SQVTM and CDR2 as ANQGSEA. This CDR3 contains 11 residues. Trimming pared 6 bases from V and 3 bases from J, leaving 9 bases between. CDR3 protein: CSVGSNYEQYF. For the CDR3, the DNA is TGCAGCGTCGGGAGCAACTACGAGCAGTACTTC.

This chain links TRBV6-5 with TRBJ2-5, with D hard to call. Germline CDR1 and CDR2: MNHEY and SVGAGI. The CDR3 consists of 14 residues. Trimming pared 5 bases from V and 0 bases from J, leaving 10 bases between. The CDR3 reads CASSARTDQETQYF. The CDR3 bases are TGTGCCAGCAGTGCCCGGACGGACCAAGAGACCCAGTACTTC.

Remarks on this clone: Other nucleotide sequences from this sample produce the same CDR3. The chain uses TRBV30 and TRBJ2-5; TRBD1 aligns across 8 bases. CDR1 GTSNPN and CDR2 SVGIG come from the germline V gene (reference sequence). This CDR3 contains 14 residues. The V segment lost 0 bases and the J segment 4 bases; nucleotides outside the gene matches: 4. CDR3 sequence reads: CAWSVDRGVETQYF. For the CDR3, the DNA is TGTGCCTGGAGTGTCGACAGGGGTGTAGAGACCCAGTACTTC.

The genes are TRBV5-1 and TRBJ1-2; possible D gene TRBD1, 5 bases. CDR3 size: 15 residues. Trimming pared 1 base from V and 0 bases from J, leaving 10 bases between. The germline gives CDR1 SGHRS, CDR2 YFSETQ. CDR3: CASSLRGEANYGYTF. In DNA form, the CDR3 reads TGCGCCAGCAGCTTGAGAGGGGAAGCTAACTATGGCTACACCTTC.

Comment on this clone: The same CDR3 also results from other DNA sequences found in this sample. This sequence joins TRBV5-1 and TRBJ2-3; 9 bases align to TRBD2. V was pared by 4 bases and J by 5 bases, with 8 bases of the junction left unmatched. Germline V gene lookup returns CDR1 SGHRS and CDR2 YFSETQ. CDR3 length: 15 residues. In DNA form, the CDR3 reads TGCGCCAGCAGCCCCGGATTAGCGGGAGTAGATACGCAGTATTTT. Protein: CASSPGLAGVDTQYF.

This clone was counted once. Other DNA sequences in the sample encode the same CDR3. V usage is TRBV18 and J usage is TRBJ2-1; D is uncertain. This CDR3 region has 14 residues. V dropped 3 bases and J dropped 0 bases, with 6 bases sitting between them. Germline assignment: CDR1 KGHSH and CDR2 LQKENI. The CDR3 sequence: CASSPTSSYNEQFF. The CDR3 nucleotides are TGTGCCAGCTCACCGACCAGCTCCTACAATGAGCAGTTCTTC.

V is TRBV5-1 and J is TRBJ2-2; 12 bases fit TRBD2. The CDR3 is made up of 16 amino acids. V shed 4 bases, J shed 0 bases, and the junction held 1 base outside the gene matches. Germline assignment: CDR1 SGHRS and CDR2 YFSETQ. The CDR3 loop reads CASSLAGGTNTGELFF. CDR3 nucleotide sequence: TGCGCCAGCAGCCTAGCGGGAGGGACGAACACCGGGGAGCTGTTTTTT.

This chain links TRBV27 with TRBJ2-7, with TRBD1 matching over 8 bases. Germline V CDR1 and CDR2: MNHEY, SMNVEV (reference sequence). V lost 5 bases, J lost 3 bases, and 6 bases stayed unmatched. The CDR3 loop spans 14 amino acids. The CDR3 DNA is TGTGCCAGCAGTAGGGACAGGCGTATCTACGAGCAGTACTTC. Translated, it gives CASSRDRRIYEQYF.

The rearrangement joins TRBV2 to TRBJ1-2; 7 bases line up with TRBD1. Germline V gives CDR1 SNHLY, CDR2 FYNNEI. The CDR3 is 16 amino acids. With V trimmed by 5 bases and J by 6 bases, 15 bases remained unmatched. This CDR3 reads CASSRRQGGIKDGYTF. The DNA for the CDR3 is TGTGCCAGCAGTCGTCGACAGGGCGGGATCAAGGATGGCTACACCTTC.

The chain recombines TRBV7-3 with TRBJ1-1, with D unresolved. This CDR3 contains 15 residues. Germline-derived CDR1 and CDR2 are SGHTA and FQGTGA. V was trimmed by 2 bases and J by 1 base, leaving 11 bases between them. CDR3 sequence: CASSLLLAANTEAFF. The CDR3 DNA follows: TGTGCCAGCAGCTTACTCTTGGCGGCGAACACTGAAGCTTTCTTT.

This clone showed up just once. This sequence joins TRBV28 and TRBJ1-2; 7 bases are a match to TRBD1. Germline lookup yields CDR1 MDHEN and CDR2 SYDVKM. Trimming cost V 7 bases and J 8 bases; bases outside gene matches: 7. The CDR3 consists of 12 residues. The CDR3 nucleotides read TGTGCCAGCACTTCAGGGGGTCCCGGCTACACCTTC. It encodes CASTSGGPGYTF.

As to this clone: Distinct nucleotide sequences in the sample also encode this CDR3. The J gene is TRBJ1-1, the V gene TRBV27; D not resolved. V lost 1 base and J lost 2, with 8 bases in between. The V gene's germline CDR1 is MNHEY and CDR2 SMNVEV (reference sequence). CDR3 length: 14 residues. The CDR3 is CASSLLRGNTEAFF. CDR3 bases: TGTGCCAGCAGTTTATTGCGGGGAAACACTGAAGCTTTCTTT.

The chain links TRBV7-8 to TRBJ1-4; D gene ambiguous. The CDR3 has 12 residues. CDR1 is SGHVS and CDR2 is FQNEAQ in the germline V gene. V lost 8 bases to trimming and J lost 8 bases, with 12 bases between them. The CDR3 DNA reads TGTGCCAGCGGCATGGATGGAGAAAAACTGTTTTTT. Translating gives CASGMDGEKLFF.

V is TRBV29-1 and J is TRBJ2-1, with unresolved D. Trimming stripped 6 bases from V and 5 bases from J, with 5 bases between. Germline assignment: CDR1 SQVTM and CDR2 ANQGSEA. The CDR3 is 10 amino acids. The CDR3 region is CSVGHNEQFF. The CDR3 region has the DNA TGCAGCGTGGGCCACAATGAGCAGTTCTTC.

The rearrangement uses TRBV11-3 and TRBJ2-7; 11 bases line up with TRBD2. CDR3 size: 16 residues. Germline-derived CDR1 and CDR2 are SGHNT and YENEEA. J was trimmed by 2 bases and V by 4 bases; bases with no gene match: 7. The CDR3 DNA follows: TGTGCCAGCAGCTCATCTAGCGGGGGGAGCCCCTACGAGCAGTACTTC. Amino acids: CASSSSSGGSPYEQYF.

This chain joins TRBV2 and TRBJ2-7; D is unclear. The germline V gene has CDR1 SNHLY and CDR2 FYNNEI. V was trimmed by 7 bases and J by 6 bases, leaving 16 bases between them. This CDR3 contains 13 residues. CDR3 nucleotide sequence: TGTGCCAGCATCTTTTATGGGTACGGCGAGCAGTACTTC. Translating it yields CASIFYGYGEQYF.

This chain connects TRBV18 to TRBJ2-7; 8 positions agree with TRBD2. Unmatched junction bases numbered 5, after V lost 1 base and J lost 3 bases. Germline V gene sequence: CDR1 KGHSH, CDR2 LQKENI. There are 15 residues in the CDR3. The CDR3 is CASSPQAGVIYEQYF. The CDR3 coding sequence is TGTGCCAGCTCACCACAAGCGGGAGTCATCTACGAGCAGTACTTC.

This chain links TRBV9 with TRBJ1-2; no clear D gene. The CDR3 runs to 12 residues. CDR1 is SGDLS and CDR2 is YYNGEE in the germline V gene. V lost 0 bases and J lost 7, with 7 bases in between. The CDR3 bases are TGTGCCAGCAGCGTAGGGGCCTCTGGCTACACCTTC. Its translation: CASSVGASGYTF.

The chain joins TRBV28 to TRBJ2-3; 9 bases are a match to TRBD1. V lost 4 bases to trimming and J lost 0 bases; unmatched junction nucleotides: 2. The CDR3 sequence is 15 residues long. Germline CDR1 is MDHEN and CDR2 is SYDVKM. The CDR3 loop is CASSSGTGSTDTQYF. Written as DNA, the CDR3 is TGTGCCAGCAGTTCCGGGACAGGGAGCACAGATACGCAGTATTTT. The full variable domain, completed using reference TRBV28 and TRBJ2-3, is DVKVTQSSRYLVKRTGEKVFLECVQDMDHENMFWYRQDPGLGLRLIYFSYDVKMKEKGDIPEGYSVSREKKERFSLILESASTNQTSMYLCASSSGTGSTDTQYFGPGTRLTVL.

The chain uses TRBV28 and TRBJ2-1; possibly TRBD1 or TRBD2 for D (5 bases each). Germline assignment: CDR1 MDHEN and CDR2 SYDVKM. V was pared by 6 bases and J by 5 bases, with 20 bases between. The CDR3 has 16 amino acids. CDR3 protein: CASRPGTGTPNNEQFF. The CDR3, as DNA: TGTGCCAGCAGACCTGGGACGGGAACCCCTAACAATGAGCAGTTCTTC.

The chain links TRBV5-6 to TRBJ1-3; D is ambiguous. This CDR3 is 15 amino acids long. The V end lost 4 bases, the J end lost 0 bases, and 11 bases lay between the germline ends. Germline V gene data show CDR1 as SGHDT and CDR2 as YYEEEE. This CDR3 reads CASSTARHSGNTIYF. The CDR3 coding sequence is TGTGCCAGCAGCACCGCACGGCACTCTGGAAACACCATATATTTT.

The chain employs TRBV6-1 and TRBJ2-4; 8 nucleotides agree with TRBD2. The V gene's germline CDR1 is MNHNS and CDR2 SASEGT. The CDR3 has 14 amino acids. After removal of 5 bases from V and 0 bases from J, the junction contained 0 bases not matched to a gene. CDR3 amino acids: CASSLAGAKNIQYF. The DNA for the CDR3 is TGTGCCAGCAGTCTAGCGGGAGCCAAAAACATTCAGTACTTC.

The chain combines TRBV7-9 with TRBJ1-2, with 10 bases fitting TRBD1. Trimming removed 4 bases from V and 7 bases from J; junction bases left unmatched: 9. The CDR3 is 15 amino acids. Germline-derived CDR1 and CDR2 are SEHNR and FQNEAQ (reference sequence). CDR3 protein: CASSSERTGGRGYTF. CDR3 DNA sequence: TGTGCCAGCAGCTCAGAAAGGACAGGGGGTCGTGGCTACACCTTC.

With respect to this clone: Other DNA sequences in this specimen translate into the identical CDR3. The V gene is TRBV19, the J gene TRBJ2-7, with 10 positions matching TRBD1. The CDR3 is made up of 14 amino acids. The junction had 1 base not matched to a gene; V was cut back by 1 base and J by 4 bases. Per the germline V gene, CDR1 is LNHDA and CDR2 is SQIVND (reference sequence). CDR3 loop: CASSIGQGAYEQYF. DNA of the CDR3: TGTGCCAGTAGTATAGGACAGGGGGCGTACGAGCAGTACTTC.

The chain employs TRBV7-6 and TRBJ1-5; D is possibly TRBD1 (6 bases). There are 15 residues in the CDR3. The germline V and J ends were trimmed by 7 bases and 0 bases, with 13 bases remaining between them. Germline V gene data show CDR1 as SGHVS and CDR2 as FNYEAQ. The CDR3 DNA reads as TGTGCCAGCAACAGGGCAGGTCATAGCAATCAGCCCCAGCATTTT. Protein: CASNRAGHSNQPQHF.

The chain has TRBV19 and TRBJ2-5, with a weak D call TRBD2 (6 bases). V dropped 3 bases and J dropped 1 base, with 15 bases sitting between them. In germline, CDR1 is LNHDA, CDR2 SQIVND (reference sequence). This CDR3 spans 16 amino acids. CDR3 coding DNA: TGTGCCAGTAGTATTAATGTGGGAGGTCGCCAAGAGACCCAGTACTTC. It translates to CASSINVGGRQETQYF.

The chain employs TRBV27 and TRBJ1-2, with TRBD1 identical over 8 bases. The CDR3 is 16 amino acids. Germline CDR1 reads MNHEY; CDR2 reads SMNVEV (reference sequence). The V gene end was trimmed by 5 bases and the J gene end by 2 bases; junction bases not matched to a gene: 10. CDR3 sequence reads: CASSRTWTGNNYGYTF. CDR3 in DNA: TGTGCCAGCAGTCGAACCTGGACAGGGAACAACTATGGCTACACCTTC.

The chain employs TRBV10-3 and TRBJ1-5; D is unresolved. The V end lost 3 bases, the J end lost 2 bases, and 11 bases lay between the germline ends. The CDR3 spans 15 residues. Germline assignment: CDR1 ENHRY and CDR2 SYGVKD. The CDR3 sequence is CAISDVPRGNQPQHF. CDR3 bases: TGTGCCATCAGTGACGTGCCCCGGGGCAATCAGCCCCAGCATTTT.

The rearrangement joins TRBV6-5 to TRBJ2-7; D not certain. In germline, CDR1 is MNHEY, CDR2 SVGAGI. The V and J ends lost 0 bases and 6 bases respectively, with 15 bases between them. This CDR3 spans 15 amino acids. The CDR3 DNA reads TGTGCCAGCAGTTACTCGCGAAGGACCTCGGGCGAGCAGTACTTC. It yields the protein CASSYSRRTSGEQYF.

In DNA, the CDR3 is TGTGCCAGCTCACCCACAGGGACTTCGAGGTACGAGCAGTACTTC. This gives the protein CASSPTGTSRYEQYF. The chain uses TRBV18 and TRBJ2-7, with D perhaps given as TRBD1 or TRBD2 (6 bases each). V gave up 3 bases and J gave up 4 bases, with 16 bases separating them. This CDR3 contains 15 residues. Germline V lookup: CDR1 KGHSH, CDR2 LQKENI.

This chain uses TRBV5-8 with TRBJ1-1, with D unclear. The CDR3 sequence is 14 residues long. CDR1 and CDR2 (germline): SGHTS, YDEGEE. V lost 1 base to trimming and J lost 4 bases, with 11 bases between them. The CDR3 nucleotides are TGTGCCAGCAGCTTGCTGGGATCTGGCACTGAAGCTTTCTTT. Its translation: CASSLLGSGTEAFF.